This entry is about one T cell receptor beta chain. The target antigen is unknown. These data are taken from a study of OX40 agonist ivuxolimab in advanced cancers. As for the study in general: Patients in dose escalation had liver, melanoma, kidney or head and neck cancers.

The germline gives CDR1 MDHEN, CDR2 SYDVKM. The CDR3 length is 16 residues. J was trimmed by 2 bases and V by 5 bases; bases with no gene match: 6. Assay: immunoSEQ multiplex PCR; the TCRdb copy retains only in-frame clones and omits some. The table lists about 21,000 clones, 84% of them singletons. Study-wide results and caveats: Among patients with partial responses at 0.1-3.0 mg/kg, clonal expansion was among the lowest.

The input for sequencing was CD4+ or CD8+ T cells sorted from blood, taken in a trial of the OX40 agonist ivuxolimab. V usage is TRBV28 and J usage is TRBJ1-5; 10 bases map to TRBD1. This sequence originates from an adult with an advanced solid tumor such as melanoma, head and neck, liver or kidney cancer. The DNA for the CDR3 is TGTGCCAGCAGTCCTACGGACAGGGGGGGCAATCAGCCCCAGCATTTT. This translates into CASSPTDRGGNQPQHF.